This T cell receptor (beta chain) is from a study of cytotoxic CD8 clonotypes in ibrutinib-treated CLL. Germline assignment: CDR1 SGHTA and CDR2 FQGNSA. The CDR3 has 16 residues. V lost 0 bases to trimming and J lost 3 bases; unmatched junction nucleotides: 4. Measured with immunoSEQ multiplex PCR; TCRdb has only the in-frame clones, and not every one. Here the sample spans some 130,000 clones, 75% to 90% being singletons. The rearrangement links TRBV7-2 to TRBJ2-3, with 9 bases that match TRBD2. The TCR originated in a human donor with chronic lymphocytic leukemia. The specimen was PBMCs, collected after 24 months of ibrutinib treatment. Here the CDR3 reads CASSLASSGRTDTQYF. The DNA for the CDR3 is TGTGCCAGCAGCTTAGCGTCGAGCGGGAGGACAGATACGCAGTATTTT.